One T cell receptor (beta chain) is described in this entry. The target antigen is unknown. The entry originates in a study of T cell responses to AZD1222 COVID-19 vaccine. Broader study findings: Unmutated variant regions are reportedly the target of nearly half of TCRs that are spike-specific. Sampled repertoires all dated from after the peak T cell response.

Assay used: immunoSEQ multiplex PCR; TCRdb lists only in-frame clones, some missing. The repertoire consists of roughly 140,000 clones, with about 90% occurring once and the leading ten covering roughly 5.5%. The V end was cut by 5 bases, the J end by 7 bases, with 15 bases between. CDR1 is SGHTA, CDR2 FQGNSA, per germline. The CDR3 is 13 amino acids. Sequencing was performed on peripheral blood, taken on day 0 of AZD1222 vaccination. The sequence derives from an adult in good health. This chain uses TRBV7-2 with TRBJ2-7; no reliable D call. DNA for the CDR3: TGTGCCAGCAGCCCAAACTTCCTACGAGAGCAGTACTTC. It yields the protein CASSPNFLREQYF.